The clone carrying this T cell receptor (beta chain) was observed a single time. Under the authors' procedure: Estimated nucleated cell counts came from reference gene primer amplification. Assay used: immunoSEQ multiplex PCR; TCRdb lists only in-frame clones, some missing. V and J calls and clone size come straight from that table; D and trimming were deduced from the DNA. Of 370,000 or so clones listed, about 87% were seen once; the top ten hold 1% to 1.5%. This specimen comes from a study of blood T cell repertoires in COVID-19. Study details: Acute-phase and convalescent COVID-19 samples originated in the United States, Italy and Spain.

Each participant's cohort was designated according to participant-reported clinical history. J lost 2 bases, V lost 4 bases, and 8 bases had no gene match. The germline V gene has CDR1 SGHRS and CDR2 YFSETQ. This CDR3 region has 16 residues. The gene calls are TRBV5-1 and TRBJ2-2; 7 bases line up with TRBD2. The sample taken for sequencing was PBMCs or T cells enriched from blood (not recorded which). This TCR derives from a young man who had recovered from COVID-19. The CDR3 region has the DNA TGCGCCAGCAGCCATAAGACTAGCACCAACACCGGGGAGCTGTTTTTT. Its translation is CASSHKTSTNTGELFF. Drawing the rest from reference TRBV5-1 and TRBJ2-2, the complete variable domain is KAGVTQTPRYLIKTRGQQVTLSCSPISGHRSVSWYQQTPGQGLQFLFEYFSETQRNKGNFPGRFSGRQFSNSRSEMNVSTLELGDSALYLCASSHKTSTNTGELFFGEGSRLTVL.